Below are 21 T cell receptor beta chains sequenced from a single sample in a study of cytotoxic CD8 clonotypes in ibrutinib-treated CLL. Measured with immunoSEQ multiplex PCR; TCRdb has only the in-frame clones, and not every one. The data contain 150,000 to 200,000 clones, 81% of them singletons. Sequenced material: PBMCs, taken after 12 months of ibrutinib treatment. The receptor source for this set is a human donor with chronic lymphocytic leukemia.

The chain combines TRBV4-2 with TRBJ1-2, with TRBD1 matching 9 bases. Germline V gene lookup returns CDR1 LGHNA and CDR2 YNFKEQ. The CDR3 length is 14 residues. V lost 5 bases, J lost 8 bases, and 9 bases stayed unmatched. In nucleotides, the CDR3 is TGTGCCAGCAGCTTGGCACAGGGGGCGCGAGGCTACACCTTC. It translates to CASSLAQGARGYTF.

This clone was seen only a few times. The rearrangement joins TRBV6-5 to TRBJ2-7; no definite D call. Deletions cut 2 bases from V and 1 base from J, with 6 bases between. CDR3 length: 13 amino acids. The germline gives CDR1 MNHEY, CDR2 SVGAGI. CDR3 DNA: TGTGCCAGCAGTTACGGGCAATCCTACGAGCAGTACTTC. Its translation: CASSYGQSYEQYF.

The CDR3 region has the DNA TGTGCCAGCAGCTGGACTAGCGGGAAGGAGCTGTTTTTT. Amino acid sequence: CASSWTSGKELFF. V usage is TRBV7-6 and J usage is TRBJ2-2, with 12 bases lining up with TRBD2. The junction had 1 base not matched to a gene; V was cut back by 4 bases and J by 10 bases. Germline CDR1 is SGHVS and CDR2 is FNYEAQ. The CDR3 length is 13 residues.

V gene TRBV7-9 combines with J gene TRBJ1-2; D possibly corresponds to TRBD1 (5 bases). The CDR3 contains 12 residues. The V end was cut by 8 bases, the J end by 11 bases, with 18 bases between. CDR1 SEHNR and CDR2 FQNEAQ come from the germline V gene (reference sequence). The CDR3 spells CASVGESAVYTF. The CDR3 DNA reads TGTGCCAGCGTGGGGGAGTCGGCAGTTTACACCTTC. The variable domain in full, completed from reference TRBV7-9 and TRBJ1-2, reads DTGVSQNPRHKITKRGQNVTFRCDPISEHNRLYWYRQTLGQGPEFLTYFQNEAQLEKSRLLSDRFSAERPKGSFSTLEIQRTEQGDSAMYLCASVGESAVYTFGSGTRLTVV.

This rearrangement joins TRBV5-1 to TRBJ1-1; D might be TRBD1 (6 bases). Trimming stripped 6 bases from V and 1 base from J, with 13 bases between. CDR1 is SGHRS and CDR2 is YFSETQ in the germline V gene. The CDR3 has 14 residues. The CDR3 DNA sequence: TGCGCCAGCAAAGGGGGTTGGCAGAACACTGAAGCTTTCTTT. It is translated as CASKGGWQNTEAFF.

This chain uses TRBV19 with TRBJ2-1; D gene unclear. The CDR3 has 16 amino acids. Germline-derived CDR1 and CDR2 are LNHDA and SQIVND (reference sequence). V was cut by 7 bases and J by 0 bases, with 16 bases left in between. CDR3 sequence: CASTAFASYSYNEQFF. In DNA, the CDR3 is TGTGCCAGTACCGCATTTGCGAGCTACTCCTACAATGAGCAGTTCTTC.

The chain recombines TRBV5-1 with TRBJ2-7, with 10 bases matching TRBD2. Germline CDR1 reads SGHRS; CDR2 reads YFSETQ. This CDR3 is built from 16 residues. The V segment lost 1 base and the J segment 3 bases; nucleotides outside the gene matches: 7. CDR3 DNA sequence: TGCGCCAGCAGCTTGCAACTAGCGGGGCCAGTCTACGAGCAGTACTTC. Protein product: CASSLQLAGPVYEQYF.

The sample holds one count of this clone. This sequence joins TRBV18 and TRBJ2-7, with D perhaps assigned TRBD1 or TRBD2 (5 bases each). This CDR3 comprises 16 residues. V lost 5 bases, J lost 2 bases, and 19 bases lay in between. In germline, CDR1 is KGHSH, CDR2 LQKENI. In DNA form, the CDR3 reads TGTGCCAGCTCAGCTCTAACCGGGACGGTTACCTACGAGCAGTACTTC. Its protein product is CASSALTGTVTYEQYF.

This rearrangement joins TRBV7-2 to TRBJ1-2; TRBD1 matches at 7 bases. Germline trimming cut 6 bases from V and 6 bases from J; bases unmatched to any gene: 7. The CDR3 extends over 13 amino acids. Germline-derived CDR1 and CDR2 are SGHTA and FQGNSA. CDR3 region: CASRFQGVDGYTF. The DNA of the CDR3 is TGTGCCAGCAGGTTTCAGGGGGTCGATGGCTACACCTTC.

The V and J genes are TRBV7-6 and TRBJ2-5; the D gene is possibly TRBD1 (6 bases). Trimming stripped 2 bases from V and 0 bases from J, with 7 bases between. Germline assignment: CDR1 SGHVS and CDR2 FNYEAQ. The CDR3 extends over 14 amino acids. The CDR3 here is CASSLPGDQETQYF. DNA for the CDR3: TGTGCCAGCAGCTTACCAGGGGACCAAGAGACCCAGTACTTC. Full variable domain (missing parts from reference TRBV7-6 and TRBJ2-5): GAGVSQSPRYKVTKRGQDVALRCDPISGHVSLYWYRQALGQGPEFLTYFNYEAQQDKSGLPNDRFSAERPEGSISTLTIQRTEQRDSAMYRCASSLPGDQETQYFGPGTRLLVL.

The chain couples TRBV6-5 to TRBJ1-1; D not resolved. The V gene's germline CDR1 is MNHEY and CDR2 SVGAGI. This CDR3 region has 14 residues. Trimming removed 0 bases from V and 6 bases from J, with 11 bases in between. For the CDR3, the DNA is TGTGCCAGCAGTTACTCGCCCCCCGACGCTGAAGCTTTCTTT. Protein: CASSYSPPDAEAFF.

This clone was observed a single time. The sample carries other DNA sequences with the same CDR3. J is TRBJ1-1 and V is TRBV19; D unresolved. The V end was cut by 6 bases, the J end by 1 base, with 9 bases between. Germline lookup yields CDR1 LNHDA and CDR2 SQIVND (reference sequence). CDR3 size: 13 residues. In DNA form, the CDR3 reads TGTGCCAGTAGAGGCCCCAGGAACACTGAAGCTTTCTTT. This gives the protein CASRGPRNTEAFF. Full variable domain (missing parts from reference TRBV19 and TRBJ1-1): DGGITQSPKYLFRKEGQNVTLSCEQNLNHDAMYWYRQDPGQGLRLIYYSQIVNDFQKGDIAEGYSVSREKKESFPLTVTSAQKNPTAFYLCASRGPRNTEAFFGQGTRLTVV.

The chain is built from TRBV18 and TRBJ2-2; 9 nucleotides align to TRBD2. Germline V gene sequence: CDR1 KGHSH, CDR2 LQKENI. The ends lost 4 bases at V and 6 bases at J; junction bases unmatched: 6. This CDR3 is built from 15 residues. The chain's CDR3 is CASSRTRTSAGELFF. The CDR3, as DNA: TGTGCCAGCTCACGCACAAGGACTAGCGCCGGGGAGCTGTTTTTT.

V and J are TRBV7-2 and TRBJ2-2, with D unclear. The germline V gene has CDR1 SGHTA and CDR2 FQGNSA. Trimming pared 3 bases from V and 6 bases from J, leaving 11 bases between. CDR3 size: 14 residues. CDR3 region: CASSFTPGPGELFF. CDR3 nucleotide sequence: TGTGCCAGCAGCTTCACCCCGGGCCCCGGGGAGCTGTTTTTT.

This chain joins TRBV10-3 and TRBJ2-6; no clear D. CDR1 and CDR2 from the germline V gene are ENHRY and SYGVKD. V was trimmed by 11 bases and J by 0 bases, leaving 8 bases between them. This CDR3 has 13 residues. The CDR3 region is CAVRGSGANVLTF. Here the CDR3 DNA reads TGTGCCGTCCGAGGCTCTGGGGCCAACGTCCTGACTTTC.

V and J are TRBV5-6 and TRBJ2-3; D is possibly TRBD2 (6 bases). V gave up 4 bases and J gave up 4 bases, with 13 bases separating them. There are 14 residues in the CDR3. Germline CDR1 is SGHDT and CDR2 is YYEEEE. CDR3 protein: CASSRDWPADTQYF. As DNA, the CDR3 is TGTGCCAGCAGCCGGGACTGGCCCGCAGATACGCAGTATTTT.

This clone was detected once. This chain connects TRBV7-3 to TRBJ1-2; perhaps TRBD1 as D (6 bases). The germline V gene has CDR1 SGHTA and CDR2 FQGTGA. This CDR3 is 15 amino acids long. V lost 5 bases, J lost 8 bases, and 21 bases lay in between. Here the CDR3 DNA reads TGTGCCAGCAGCCCGATAAATACAGGGATGAAAGGCTACACCTTC. Amino acid sequence: CASSPINTGMKGYTF. Variable domain in full (rest from reference TRBV7-3 and TRBJ1-2): GAGVSQTPSNKVTEKGKYVELRCDPISGHTALYWYRQSLGQGPEFLIYFQGTGAADDSGLPNDRFFAVRPEGSVSTLKIQRTERGDSAVYLCASSPINTGMKGYTFGSGTRLTVV.

This rearrangement joins TRBV20-1 to TRBJ1-4; D is possibly TRBD1 (5 bases). The CDR3 runs to 10 residues. Germline loops: CDR1 DFQATT, CDR2 SNEGSKA (reference sequence). Between the trimmed V and J ends, which lost 0 bases and 14 bases, there was a span of 7 bases. CDR3 sequence reads: CSAREGRLFF. The CDR3, as DNA: TGCAGTGCTAGAGAGGGGCGGCTGTTTTTT.

The rearrangement joins TRBV6-1 to TRBJ2-7; possibly TRBD1 or TRBD2 for D (5 bases each). The CDR3 sequence is 13 residues long. Per germline, CDR1 MNHNS and CDR2 SASEGT. V gave up 9 bases and J gave up 7 bases, with 19 bases separating them. The CDR3 protein is CASILRGPGEQYF. The CDR3 DNA is TGTGCCAGTATCTTGAGGGGACCCGGGGAGCAGTACTTC.

The chain joins TRBV27 to TRBJ2-3; D remains ambiguous. V dropped 6 bases and J dropped 0 bases, with 7 bases sitting between them. The CDR3 consists of 13 residues. Germline values: CDR1 MNHEY, CDR2 SMNVEV (reference sequence). CDR3 nucleotides: TGTGCCAGCAGGTCGACTAGCACAGATACGCAGTATTTT. It yields the protein CASRSTSTDTQYF.

The chain is built from TRBV28 and TRBJ2-1; D perhaps matches TRBD2 (7 bases). The germline CDR1 and CDR2 sequences are MDHEN and SYDVKM. CDR3 length equals 14 residues. Trimming removed 10 bases at V and 4 bases at J, with 17 bases between. CDR3 in DNA: TGTGCCACCCACTGGGGGCGGGGGTACAATGAGCAGTTCTTC. It codes for CATHWGRGYNEQFF.